One and the same sample provided the 28 T cell receptor beta chains below, sequenced in a study of T cells in Graves' hyperthyroidism and ophthalmopathy. Amplification targeted TCR beta CDR3 regions from RNA transcripts. HTBI primers drove first-round RT-PCR of the TCR CDR3. TCRdb reanalysed the multiplex PCR reads using MiXCR and keeps one entry per CDR3 protein. The table records 700,000 to 850,000 distinct CDR3 sequences, 30% to 40% of them present only once. The specimen was blood. The receptors derive from a woman aged 40 to 50 with Graves' hyperthyroidism.

The V and J genes are TRBV12-3 or TRBV12-4 and TRBJ1-1, with TRBD1 matching over 8 bases. After removal of 4 bases from V and 4 bases from J, the junction contained 5 bases not matched to a gene. The length of the CDR3 is 14 residues. CDR3 loop: CASSSTGALTEAFF. CDR3 DNA: TGTGCCAGCAGTTCGACAGGGGCGCTCACTGAAGCTTTCTTT.

This clonotype was observed a few times. V and J are TRBV12-5 and TRBJ2-7; TRBD1 matches 10 bases. After removal of 5 bases from V and 6 bases from J, the junction contained 10 bases not matched to a gene. Germline-derived CDR1 and CDR2 are LGHNT and FRNRAP. The CDR3 contains 15 residues. The CDR3, as DNA: TGTGCTAGTGGTCCCCCTTCCGGGACAGGGGCCGAGCAGTACTTC. Amino acids: CASGPPSGTGAEQYF.

The chain links TRBV2 to TRBJ1-2, with 10 bases matching TRBD1. Germline trimming cut 6 bases from V and 3 bases from J; bases unmatched to any gene: 7. Germline V gene data show CDR1 as SNHLY and CDR2 as FYNNEI. This CDR3 has 15 amino acids. In nucleotides, the CDR3 is TGTGCCAGCAGGGGACCGGGACAGGGGTACTATGGCTACACCTTC. Amino acids: CASRGPGQGYYGYTF.

This clonotype was recorded many times. The chain links TRBV7-9 to TRBJ1-1; the match to TRBD1 covers 7 bases. V dropped 5 bases and J dropped 5; count of bases not matched to a gene: 5. CDR3 length: 13 amino acids. The germline gives CDR1 SEHNR, CDR2 FQNEAQ (reference sequence). Here the CDR3 reads CASSQTGFTEAFF. The CDR3 DNA sequence: TGTGCCAGCAGCCAGACAGGGTTTACTGAAGCTTTCTTT.

V gene TRBV2 combines with J gene TRBJ1-2; D is uncertain. Deletions cut 5 bases from V and 0 bases from J, with 16 bases between. The CDR3 loop spans 16 amino acids. The germline CDR1 and CDR2 sequences are SNHLY and FYNNEI. The CDR3 sequence: CASSFRPAPANYGYTF. The CDR3 DNA sequence: TGTGCCAGCAGTTTCAGGCCCGCACCAGCTAACTATGGCTACACCTTC.

Of note for this clonotype: A much larger clone lies a single base off, so this may be a read error. The chain carries TRBV29-1 and TRBJ2-7; D tentatively reads TRBD1 or TRBD2 (5 bases each). This CDR3 has 14 residues. The germline gives CDR1 SQVTM, CDR2 ANQGSEA. CDR3 coding DNA: TGCAGCGTTCAACTCCGGGACCGATCCTACGAGCAGTGCTTC. Translating it yields CSVQLRDRSYEQCF.

The CDR3 reads CASSSPGQGGTGELFF. The DNA of the CDR3 is TGTGCCAGCAGCTCGCCGGGACAGGGTGGCACCGGGGAGCTGTTTTTT. The chain is built from TRBV5-4 and TRBJ2-2, with 9 bases fitting TRBD1. The ends lost 3 bases at V and 4 bases at J; junction bases unmatched: 7. The CDR3 is 16 residues long. Germline V gene data show CDR1 as SGHNT and CDR2 as YYREEE (reference sequence). Based on the CDR3 plus reference TRBV5-4 and TRBJ2-2, the full variable domain is ETGVTQSPTHLIKTRGQQVTLRCSSQSGHNTVSWYQQALGQGPQFIFQYYREEENGRGNFPPRFSGLQFPNYSSELNVNALELDDSALYLCASSSPGQGGTGELFFGEGSRLTVL.

To note about this clonotype: This may be a read error, as it is one base from a much larger clone. The CDR3 loop is CASNYSGPYEQYF. CDR3 nucleotide sequence: TGTGCCAGCAATTACTCGGGGCCCTACGAGCAGTACTTC. The chain has TRBV10-3 and TRBJ2-7, with D tentatively TRBD1 or TRBD2 (5 bases each). The CDR3 loop spans 13 amino acids. Trimming took 10 bases from V and 2 from J, leaving 15 bases between them. Per germline, CDR1 ENHRY and CDR2 SYGVKD.

This clonotype was recorded many times. V is TRBV29-1 and J is TRBJ1-5; no reliable D call. Germline V CDR1 and CDR2: SQVTM, ANQGSEA. CDR3 length: 13 amino acids. V was clipped by 7 bases and J by 0 bases, with 10 bases between them. CDR3 sequence reads: CSARKGSNQPQHF. The CDR3 coding sequence is TGCAGCGCGAGAAAGGGTAGCAATCAGCCCCAGCATTTT.

This clonotype has a handful of counts. Germline and junction disagree at one end, which may indicate a read error. As DNA, the CDR3 is TGCGCCAGCAGCCTAGGGGGTCTCAATAATTCACCCCTCCACTTT. It specifies CASSLGGLNNSPLHF. The rearrangement links TRBV7-2 to TRBJ1-6, with D perhaps matching TRBD1 (6 bases). CDR3 length: 15 amino acids. Germline assignment: CDR1 SGHTA and CDR2 FQGNSA.

Comments on this clonotype: Sequence at one end of the junction differs from germline and may be a read error. The chain uses TRBV6-5 and TRBJ1-4, with 9 bases identical to TRBD1. CDR1 MNHEY and CDR2 SVGAGI come from the germline V gene. The CDR3 loop spans 15 amino acids. The CDR3 loop reads CAISYLGQGGEKLFF. The CDR3, as DNA: TGTGCCATCAGTTACCTGGGACAGGGAGGCGAAAAACTGTTTTTT.

This clonotype was seen only a few times. V gene TRBV7-8 combines with J gene TRBJ1-4, with 10 nucleotides matching TRBD1. After removal of 5 bases from V and 8 bases from J, the junction contained 14 bases not matched to a gene. The CDR3 is made up of 17 amino acids. Germline V lookup: CDR1 SGHVS, CDR2 FQNEAQ. The CDR3 coding sequence is TGTGCCAGCAGCCCGCAAAGAGGGACAGGGGCGGGGGAAAAACTGTTTTTT. It is translated as CASSPQRGTGAGEKLFF.

Many counts were recorded for this clonotype. The V call is TRBV24-1, the J call TRBJ2-2; TRBD1 aligns across 8 bases. In germline, CDR1 is KGHDR, CDR2 SFDVKD. The junction had 1 base not matched to a gene; V was cut back by 4 bases and J by 4 bases. The CDR3 contains 14 residues. The CDR3 loop is CATSETGVTGELFF. For the CDR3, the DNA is TGTGCCACCAGTGAGACAGGGGTCACCGGGGAGCTGTTTTTT.

As regards this clonotype: The junction departs from germline at one end; a sequencing error may be responsible. The chain couples TRBV10-3 to TRBJ1-3; D uncertain. In germline, CDR1 is ENHRY, CDR2 SYGVKD. There are 12 residues in the CDR3. The CDR3 sequence: CAISESGNTTYF. The CDR3 DNA sequence: TGTGCCATCAGTGAGTCCGGAAACACCACATATTTT.

V usage is TRBV7-2 and J usage is TRBJ1-1, with TRBD1 as a possible D gene (6 bases). The germline V gene has CDR1 SGHTA and CDR2 FQGNSA. V was trimmed by 1 base and J by 4 bases, leaving 13 bases between them. CDR3 size: 15 residues. The CDR3 loop is CASSLDRALVTEAFF. As DNA, the CDR3 is TGTGCCAGCAGCTTAGACAGGGCTTTGGTCACTGAAGCTTTCTTT.

The chain joins TRBV20-1 to TRBJ1-1; D unclear. The V and J ends lost 3 bases and 3 bases respectively, with 14 bases between them. Germline CDR1 and CDR2: DFQATT and SNEGSKA (reference sequence). This CDR3 contains 14 residues. In DNA, the CDR3 is TGCAGTGCTAGGCGGGCCGAGGGCCACACTGAAGCTTTCTTT. It encodes CSARRAEGHTEAFF.

The J gene is TRBJ2-2, the V gene TRBV7-2; D gene unclear. The V gene lost 1 base and the J gene lost 5 bases, with 8 bases spanning the gap. The CDR3 covers 14 residues. Germline CDR1 reads SGHTA; CDR2 reads FQGNSA. Written as DNA, the CDR3 is TGTGCCAGCAGCTTAGAATTGGGAACCGGGGAGCTGTTTTTT. This encodes CASSLELGTGELFF.

This chain connects TRBV7-8 to TRBJ2-5, with TRBD1 identical over 8 bases. V dropped 4 bases and J dropped 4; count of bases not matched to a gene: 14. Germline loops: CDR1 SGHVS, CDR2 FQNEAQ. CDR3 length: 17 amino acids. The CDR3: CASSSLQGDWDGETQYF. For the CDR3, the DNA is TGTGCCAGCAGCTCACTACAGGGGGATTGGGACGGAGAGACCCAGTACTTC.

Regarding this clonotype: This may stem from a read error, because a much larger clone lies one nucleotide away. The J gene is TRBJ2-7, the V gene TRBV15; D possibly corresponds to TRBD1 (6 bases). The CDR3 is 17 amino acids. Germline V gene data show CDR1 as LNHNV and CDR2 as YYDKDF (reference sequence). The CDR3 nucleotides read TGTGCCACCAGCAGAAACCCGGGACAAGGTCATTACTACGGGCAGTACTTC. It encodes CATSRNPGQGHYYGQYF.

This chain connects TRBV7-8 to TRBJ1-4; D not resolved. Germline CDR1 is SGHVS and CDR2 is FQNEAQ. CDR3 length: 15 residues. The V and J ends lost 5 bases and 3 bases respectively, with 13 bases between them. CDR3 DNA: TGTGCCAGCAGCCAATTCCGGCAGTCTAATGAAAAACTGTTTTTT. Translating gives CASSQFRQSNEKLFF.

In its sample, this clonotype was seen many times. In nucleotides, the CDR3 is TGTGCCAGTAGCCCGGCCAGGGCATCTGGAAACACCATATATTTT. Translation gives CASSPARASGNTIYF. The chain couples TRBV19 to TRBJ1-3, with D perhaps matching TRBD1 (5 bases). V lost 6 bases, J lost 1 base, and 13 bases lay in between. This CDR3 has 15 residues. Germline values: CDR1 LNHDA, CDR2 SQIVND (reference sequence).

To note about this clonotype: A read error may explain this, as a much larger clone is one base away. This chain connects TRBV10-3 to TRBJ2-5, with TRBD2 as a possible D gene (6 bases). The CDR3 sequence is 14 residues long. Trimming stripped 1 base from V and 5 bases from J, with 11 bases between. The germline CDR1 and CDR2 sequences are ENHRY and SYGVKD. CDR3 bases: TGTGCCATCAGTGAGTGGGAGGACTCGGAGACCCAGTACTTC. Translating gives CAISEWEDSETQYF.

V usage is TRBV5-1 and J usage is TRBJ2-7; D might be TRBD2 (5 bases). V was shortened by 4 bases and J by 7 bases, with 18 bases between the two germline ends. Germline loops: CDR1 SGHRS, CDR2 YFSETQ. This CDR3 is 14 amino acids long. The CDR3, as DNA: TGCGCCAGCAGCGGGAGCGGTTCCTACAATGAGCAGTACTTC. The encoded protein is CASSGSGSYNEQYF.

This chain joins TRBV5-1 and TRBJ1-3, with 9 nucleotides matching TRBD1. This CDR3 is 16 amino acids long. J gave up 8 bases and V 3 bases, and 12 bases lay outside the gene matches. Germline V gene data show CDR1 as SGHRS and CDR2 as YFSETQ. Here the CDR3 reads CASSYYPGQGADTIYF. CDR3 DNA sequence: TGCGCCAGCAGCTACTACCCGGGACAGGGTGCGGACACCATATATTTT.

Many counts were recorded for this clonotype. CDR3 region: CASSTNEKLFF. In nucleotides, the CDR3 is TGTGCCAGCAGTACTAATGAAAAACTGTTTTTT. The J gene is TRBJ1-4, the V gene TRBV25-1; no clear D. There are 11 residues in the CDR3. CDR1 MGHDK and CDR2 SYGVNS come from the germline V gene. V shed 5 bases and J shed 2 bases, with 0 bases lying between them.

The chain recombines TRBV29-1 with TRBJ2-5; 12 positions match TRBD2. Per germline, CDR1 SQVTM and CDR2 ANQGSEA. CDR3 length: 13 residues. With 7 bases clipped from V and 5 bases from J, the junction kept 5 bases outside the gene matches. In DNA form, the CDR3 reads TGCAGCGCCGGGACTAGCGGGTTGGAGACCCAGTACTTC. It specifies CSAGTSGLETQYF.

This clonotype was counted ten times or more. The J gene is TRBJ1-2, the V gene TRBV12-3 or TRBV12-4; no reliable D call. Trimming pared 7 bases from V and 7 bases from J, leaving 16 bases between. This CDR3 is 13 amino acids long. CDR3 sequence (DNA): TGTGCCAGCACTCCGGACCAACGGGGTGGCTACACCTTC. This codes for CASTPDQRGGYTF.

This chain uses TRBV10-1 with TRBJ2-3, with TRBD1 identical over 10 bases. CDR3 size: 15 residues. Per germline, CDR1 WNHNN and CDR2 SYGVQD (reference sequence). J lost 5 bases, V lost 3 bases, and 5 bases had no gene match. This chain's CDR3 is CASSEGTGEVDTQYF. In DNA, the CDR3 is TGCGCCAGCAGTGAAGGGACAGGGGAAGTAGATACGCAGTATTTT.